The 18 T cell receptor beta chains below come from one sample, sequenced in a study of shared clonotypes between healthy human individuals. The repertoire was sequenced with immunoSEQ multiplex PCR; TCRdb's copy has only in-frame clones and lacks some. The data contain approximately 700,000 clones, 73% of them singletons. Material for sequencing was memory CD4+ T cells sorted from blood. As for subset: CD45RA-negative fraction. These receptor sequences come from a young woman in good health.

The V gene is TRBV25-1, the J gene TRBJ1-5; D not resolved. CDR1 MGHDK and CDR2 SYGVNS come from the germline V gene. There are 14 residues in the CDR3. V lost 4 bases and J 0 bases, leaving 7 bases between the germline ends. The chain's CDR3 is CASSGKDSNQPQHF. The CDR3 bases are TGTGCCAGCAGTGGGAAAGATAGCAATCAGCCCCAGCATTTT.

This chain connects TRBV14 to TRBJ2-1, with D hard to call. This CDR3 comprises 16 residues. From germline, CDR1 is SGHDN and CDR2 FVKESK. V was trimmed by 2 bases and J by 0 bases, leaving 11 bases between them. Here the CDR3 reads CASSQFYGNSYNEQFF. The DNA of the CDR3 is TGTGCCAGCAGCCAATTTTACGGAAACTCCTACAATGAGCAGTTCTTC. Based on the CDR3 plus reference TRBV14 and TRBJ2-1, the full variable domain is EAGVTQFPSHSVIEKGQTVTLRCDPISGHDNLYWYRRVMGKEIKFLLHFVKESKQDESGMPNNRFLAERTGGTYSTLKVQPAELEDSGVYFCASSQFYGNSYNEQFFGPGTRLTVL.

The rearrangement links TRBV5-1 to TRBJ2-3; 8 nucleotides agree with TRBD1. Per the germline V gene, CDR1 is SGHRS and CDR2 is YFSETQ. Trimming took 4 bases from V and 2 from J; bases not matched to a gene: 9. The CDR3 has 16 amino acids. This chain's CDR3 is CASSPNGQGNTDTQYF. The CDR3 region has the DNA TGCGCCAGCAGCCCGAACGGACAGGGAAACACAGATACGCAGTATTTT.

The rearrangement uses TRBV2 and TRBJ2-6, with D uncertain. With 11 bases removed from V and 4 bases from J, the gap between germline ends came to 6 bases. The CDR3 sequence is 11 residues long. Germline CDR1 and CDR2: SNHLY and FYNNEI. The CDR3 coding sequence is TGTGCCCTGGCCGGGGCCAACGTCCTGACTTTC. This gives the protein CALAGANVLTF.

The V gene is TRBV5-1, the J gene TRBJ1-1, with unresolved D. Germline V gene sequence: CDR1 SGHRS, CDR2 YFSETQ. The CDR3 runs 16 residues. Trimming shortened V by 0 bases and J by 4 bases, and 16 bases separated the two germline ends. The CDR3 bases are TGCGCCAGCAGCTTGGGGGCTGGTGGTCGCGGCACTGAAGCTTTCTTT. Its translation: CASSLGAGGRGTEAFF.

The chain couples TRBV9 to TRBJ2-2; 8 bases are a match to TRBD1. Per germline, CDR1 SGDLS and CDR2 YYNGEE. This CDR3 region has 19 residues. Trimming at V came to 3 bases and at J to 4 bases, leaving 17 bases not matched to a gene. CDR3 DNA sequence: TGTGCCAGCAGCGCAACAGCCCGGACAGGGAGATCGGGCACCGGGGAGCTGTTTTTT. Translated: CASSATARTGRSGTGELFF.

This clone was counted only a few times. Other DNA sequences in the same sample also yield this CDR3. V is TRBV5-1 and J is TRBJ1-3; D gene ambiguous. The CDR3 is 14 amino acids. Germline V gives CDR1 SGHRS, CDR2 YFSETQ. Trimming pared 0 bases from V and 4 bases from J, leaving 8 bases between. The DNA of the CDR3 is TGCGCCAGCAGCTTGGGAACTGAAGGAAACACCATATATTTT. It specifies CASSLGTEGNTIYF. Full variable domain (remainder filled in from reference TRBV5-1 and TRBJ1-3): KAGVTQTPRYLIKTRGQQVTLSCSPISGHRSVSWYQQTPGQGLQFLFEYFSETQRNKGNFPGRFSGRQFSNSRSEMNVSTLELGDSALYLCASSLGTEGNTIYFGEGSWLTVV.

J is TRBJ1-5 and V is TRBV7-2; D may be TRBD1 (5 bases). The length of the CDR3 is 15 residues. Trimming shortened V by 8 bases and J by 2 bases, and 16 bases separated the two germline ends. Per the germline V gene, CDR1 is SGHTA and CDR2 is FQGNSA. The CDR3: CASCRDSGGNQPQHF. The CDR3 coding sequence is TGTGCCAGCTGCAGGGATTCGGGAGGCAATCAGCCCCAGCATTTT.

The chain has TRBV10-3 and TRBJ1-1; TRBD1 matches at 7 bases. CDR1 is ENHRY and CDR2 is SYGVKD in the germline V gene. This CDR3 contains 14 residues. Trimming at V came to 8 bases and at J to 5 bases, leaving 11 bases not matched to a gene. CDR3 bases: TGTGCCATCCAAAAAGAGACAGGGAGGACTGAAGCTTTCTTT. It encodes CAIQKETGRTEAFF.

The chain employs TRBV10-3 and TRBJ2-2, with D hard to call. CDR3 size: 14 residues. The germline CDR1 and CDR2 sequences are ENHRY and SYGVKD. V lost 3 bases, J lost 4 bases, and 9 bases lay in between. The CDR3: CAISEVEATGELFF. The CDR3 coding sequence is TGTGCCATCAGTGAAGTAGAGGCCACCGGGGAGCTGTTTTTT.

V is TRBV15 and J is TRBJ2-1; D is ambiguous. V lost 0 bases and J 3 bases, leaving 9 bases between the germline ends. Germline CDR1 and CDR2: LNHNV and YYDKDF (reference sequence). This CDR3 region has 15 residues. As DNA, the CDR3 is TGTGCCACCAGCAGAGATCGCCTCGACTACAATGAGCAGTTCTTC. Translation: CATSRDRLDYNEQFF.

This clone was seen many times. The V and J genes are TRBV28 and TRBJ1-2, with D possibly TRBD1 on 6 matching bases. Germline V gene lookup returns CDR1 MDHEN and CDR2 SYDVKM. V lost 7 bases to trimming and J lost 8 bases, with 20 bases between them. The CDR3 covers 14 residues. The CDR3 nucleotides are TGTGCCAGCATCCGGCAGGGGAGAGGAGGCGGCTACACCTTC. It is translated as CASIRQGRGGGYTF.

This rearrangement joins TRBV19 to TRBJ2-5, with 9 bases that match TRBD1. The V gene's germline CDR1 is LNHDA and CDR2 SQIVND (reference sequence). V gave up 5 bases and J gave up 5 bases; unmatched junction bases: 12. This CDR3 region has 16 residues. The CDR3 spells CASSGPGTGFQETQYF. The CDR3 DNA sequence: TGTGCCAGTAGTGGGCCCGGGACAGGGTTTCAGGAGACCCAGTACTTC.

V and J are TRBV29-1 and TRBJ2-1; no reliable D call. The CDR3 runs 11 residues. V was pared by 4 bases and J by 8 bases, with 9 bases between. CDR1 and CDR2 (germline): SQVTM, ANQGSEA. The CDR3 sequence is CSVAQIYEQFF. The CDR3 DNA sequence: TGCAGCGTTGCTCAGATCTATGAGCAGTTCTTC.

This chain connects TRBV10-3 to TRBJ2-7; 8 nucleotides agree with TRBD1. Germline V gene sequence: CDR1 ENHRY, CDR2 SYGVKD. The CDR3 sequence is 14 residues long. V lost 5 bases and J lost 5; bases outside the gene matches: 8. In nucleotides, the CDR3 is TGTGCCATCAGTTCTGACAGGGGTCAAAACGAGCAGTACTTC. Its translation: CAISSDRGQNEQYF.

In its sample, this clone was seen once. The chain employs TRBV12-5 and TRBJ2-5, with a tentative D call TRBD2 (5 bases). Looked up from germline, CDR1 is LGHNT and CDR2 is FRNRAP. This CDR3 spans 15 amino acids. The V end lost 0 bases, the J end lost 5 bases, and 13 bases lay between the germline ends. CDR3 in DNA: TGTGCTAGTGGTTTGGTAACCCGAGGGTGGGAGACCCAGTACTTC. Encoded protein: CASGLVTRGWETQYF.

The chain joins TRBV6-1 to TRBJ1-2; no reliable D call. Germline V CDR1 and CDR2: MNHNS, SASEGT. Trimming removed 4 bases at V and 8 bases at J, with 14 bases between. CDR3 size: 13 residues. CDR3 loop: CASSAIVAGGYTF. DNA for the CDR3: TGTGCCAGCAGTGCCATCGTAGCGGGGGGCTACACCTTC.

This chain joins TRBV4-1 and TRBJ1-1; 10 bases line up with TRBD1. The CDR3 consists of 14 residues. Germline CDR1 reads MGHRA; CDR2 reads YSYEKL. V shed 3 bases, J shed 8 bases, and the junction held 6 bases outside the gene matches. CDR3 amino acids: CASSHRQGAPEAFF. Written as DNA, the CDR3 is TGCGCCAGCAGCCACAGACAGGGGGCCCCCGAAGCTTTCTTT.